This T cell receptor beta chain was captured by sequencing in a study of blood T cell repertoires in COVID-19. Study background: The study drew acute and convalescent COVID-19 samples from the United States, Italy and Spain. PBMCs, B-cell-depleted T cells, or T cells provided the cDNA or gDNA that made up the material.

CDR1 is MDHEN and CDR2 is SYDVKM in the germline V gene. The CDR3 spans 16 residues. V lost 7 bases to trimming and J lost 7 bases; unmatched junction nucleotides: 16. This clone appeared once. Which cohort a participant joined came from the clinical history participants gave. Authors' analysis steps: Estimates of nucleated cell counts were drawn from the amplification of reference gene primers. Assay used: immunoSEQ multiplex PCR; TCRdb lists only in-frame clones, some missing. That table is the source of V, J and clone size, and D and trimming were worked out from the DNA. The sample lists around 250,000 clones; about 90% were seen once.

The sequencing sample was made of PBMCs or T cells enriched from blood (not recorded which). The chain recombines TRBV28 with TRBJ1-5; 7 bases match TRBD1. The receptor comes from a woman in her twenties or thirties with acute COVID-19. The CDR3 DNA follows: TGTGCCAGCACCCTACCTAGGACAGGTACAGGGCAGCCCCAGCATTTT. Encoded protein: CASTLPRTGTGQPQHF.